The rows below give T cell receptor beta chains drawn from one sample of a study of T-cell reconstitution after alpha-beta-depleted transplantation in children. Each CDR3 protein is one row after TCRdb ran MiXCR on the PCR reads. Of fewer than 250,000 distinct CDR3 sequences listed, approximately 15% are singletons. The specimen comprised PBMCs, mostly from graft donor cells, sampled 360 days after TCRalphabeta/CD19-depleted stem cell transplant. These receptors were obtained from a male patient between 2 and 10 years old who had a stem cell transplant for acute lymphoblastic leukemia, so the T cells may come from the graft donor. The CDR3 runs from the conserved cysteine through the conserved F or W. A D gene is named only where the DNA matches it firmly. Where a row states a size, it is once, few, many or the class of an expanded clone; other rows omit it.

>TRBJ2-3|few|TRBV7-2|-
TGTGCCAGCAGCTACCTCAGCGATACGCAGTATTTT
CASSYLSDTQYF
>TRBJ1-5|-|TRBV7-2|-
TGTGCCAGCAGCCCGTGGGGAGGGGCCGATCAGCCCCAGCATTTT
CASSPWGGADQPQHF
>TRBJ2-1|many|TRBV5-1|TRBD2
TGCGCCAGCAGGGCGGGGGGGCTCGATGAGCAGTTCTTC
CASRAGGLDEQFF
>TRBJ2-1|few|TRBV19|-
TGTGCCAGTAGTTACCCCAACTCCTACAATGAGCAGTTCTTC
CASSYPNSYNEQFF
>TRBJ2-3|-|TRBV7-2|TRBD1
TGTGCCAGCAGCTGGGGTGAGACAGGGAACACAGATACGCAGTATTTT
CASSWGETGNTDTQYF
>TRBJ2-5|few|TRBV5-1|TRBD1
TGCGCCAGCAGCTTCGGGACAGGGTTCCGAGAGACCCAGTACTTC
CASSFGTGFRETQYF
>TRBJ1-1|-|TRBV7-6|-
TGTGCCAGCAGCTATGTGACTTTGGGGCAGTTTGTCCCTGAAGCTTTCTTT
CASSYVTLGQFVPEAFF
>TRBJ2-1|-|TRBV27|TRBD2
TGTGCCAGCAGTTTAATATTATGGGGGGGATCCTACAATGAGCAGTTCTTC
CASSLILWGGSYNEQFF
>TRBJ2-3|-|TRBV7-2|-
TGTGCCAGCAGCTCGGGACTCACCTGGGGCACAGATACGCAGTATTTT
CASSSGLTWGTDTQYF
>TRBJ2-7|-|TRBV19|-
TGTGCCAGTAAATGGGGCCAGGAGAGCTCCTACGAGCAGTACTTC
CASKWGQESSYEQYF
>TRBJ2-1|few|TRBV13|-
TGTGCCAGCAGCTTAGATCTCTCCGTCAATGAGCAGTTCTTC
CASSLDLSVNEQFF
>TRBJ1-6|-|TRBV7-9|-
TGTGCCAGCAGCTTTCGTCCCCCAGGGGATTCACCCCTCCACTTT
CASSFRPPGDSPLHF
>TRBJ1-1|few|TRBV7-2|TRBD1
TGTGCCAGCAGCTTAGACAGGGGGAACACTGAAGCTTTCTTT
CASSLDRGNTEAFF
>TRBJ2-3|few|TRBV6-2/TRBV6-3|-
TGTGCCAGCAGTTACACGAGGGGTAACACGGCAGATACGCAGTATTTT
CASSYTRGNTADTQYF
>TRBJ2-7|-|TRBV5-1|-
TGCGCCAGCAGCTTGAACCCGGGGAGGCACGAGCAGTACTTC
CASSLNPGRHEQYF
>TRBJ1-1|few|TRBV12-3/TRBV12-4|TRBD1
TGTGCCAGCAGTTTGGAGGGGGCGAAGACTGAAGCTTTCTTT
CASSLEGAKTEAFF
>TRBJ1-1|-|TRBV29-1|TRBD1
TGCAGCGCTCTACAGGGGGGTGGGAACACTGAAGCTTTCTTT
CSALQGGGNTEAFF
>TRBJ1-2|-|TRBV15|-
TGTGCCACCAGCCCAGCGGGGAAGAGGTACACCTTC
CATSPAGKRYTF
>TRBJ2-7|-|TRBV28|TRBD2
TGTGCCAGCAGTTTTCTGAGTGGGGGGGCCTACGAGCAGTACTTC
CASSFLSGGAYEQYF
>TRBJ2-5|-|TRBV5-1|-
TGCGCCAGCAGCCCTCCGAGCAGCCCTAGACCAGCTGAAGAGACCCAGTACTTC
CASSPPSSPRPAEETQYF
>TRBJ2-6|few|TRBV7-8|-
TGTGCCAGCAGCCGACTCTTCGGGCTAGCAGATTCTGGGGCCAACGTCCTGACTTTC
CASSRLFGLADSGANVLTF
>TRBJ1-1|few|TRBV9|-
TGTGCCAGCAGCCCCGACAGGAACACCCTTTTGAACACTGAAGCTTTCTTT
CASSPDRNTLLNTEAFF
>TRBJ1-5|-|TRBV2|TRBD1
TGTGCCAGCAGAGCACTCGGGACAGCAAATCAGCCCCAGCATTTT
CASRALGTANQPQHF
>TRBJ1-3|few|TRBV12-3/TRBV12-4|-
TGTGCCAGCAGACAGGGTTGGTCCGGAAACACCATATATTTT
CASRQGWSGNTIYF
>TRBJ2-1|-|TRBV29-1|-
TGCAGCGTTGATCTTGGTAGCGGACCCCCTTACAATGAGCAGTTCTTC
CSVDLGSGPPYNEQFF
>TRBJ2-3|-|TRBV7-2|-
TGTGCCAGCAGCTTAGATCTAGCTATTGATACGCAGTATTTT
CASSLDLAIDTQYF
>TRBJ2-5|-|TRBV20-1|-
TGCAGTGCTAGGGTATATGAGGGCCTGCGGGAGACCCAGTACTTC
CSARVYEGLRETQYF
>TRBJ2-1|few|TRBV6-2/TRBV6-3|TRBD1
TGTGCCAGCAGCCGTAGAGGGACAGCCTACAATGAGCAGTTCTTC
CASSRRGTAYNEQFF
>TRBJ2-1|few|TRBV6-2/TRBV6-3|TRBD2
TGTGCCAGCAGTTACACCCCCCTCCCATTAGCGGGGGGGACCTACAATGAGCAGTTCTTC
CASSYTPLPLAGGTYNEQFF
>TRBJ2-5|-|TRBV3-1|-
TGTGCCAGCAGCCAAGATTGGAGGGCGGAGACCCAGTACTTC
CASSQDWRAETQYF
>TRBJ2-1|few|TRBV15|-
TGTGCCACCAGCAGAGCCCAGGACAGAGCTTGGAATGAGCAGTTCTTC
CATSRAQDRAWNEQFF
>TRBJ2-7|-|TRBV7-2|TRBD2
TGTGCCAGCAGCTTAGACGCGCGGGAGGTTTACGAGCAGTACTTC
CASSLDAREVYEQYF
>TRBJ2-1|few|TRBV2|TRBD2
TGTGCCAGCGGGGCTAGCGGCTCCTACAATGAGCAGTTCTTC
CASGASGSYNEQFF
>TRBJ2-5|-|TRBV20-1|TRBD2
TGCAGTGCTCCGGGACTAGCGGGAGGGAAGGGAGAGACCCAGTACTTC
CSAPGLAGGKGETQYF
>TRBJ1-2|-|TRBV4-1|-
TGCGCATGCAGCCAAGAGGTGACGGACCCTTCCTATGGCTACACCTTC
CACSQEVTDPSYGYTF
>TRBJ2-1|-|TRBV4-3|-
TGCGCCAGCAGCCAAGTTTACGGTGCAAGTGAGCAGTTCTTC
CASSQVYGASEQFF
>TRBJ2-4|many|TRBV20-1|TRBD2
TGCAGTGCAAAGGCGGGGGATCCAAAAAACATTCAGTACTTC
CSAKAGDPKNIQYF
>TRBJ2-3|few|TRBV7-2|-
TGTGCCAGCAGCTCCCGACCTTCGGATACGCAGTATTTT
CASSSRPSDTQYF
>TRBJ1-2|few|TRBV12-3/TRBV12-4|-
TGTGCCAGCAGTTTCACAGACTATGGCTACACCTTC
CASSFTDYGYTF
>TRBJ2-6|-|TRBV19|-
TGTGCCAGTAGGAGGGGAGTAGAGGCCAACGTCCTGACTTTC
CASRRGVEANVLTF
>TRBJ2-2|few|TRBV11-2|-
TGTGCCAGCAGCTTATTCAAAAGGCCCGGGGAGCTGTTTTTT
CASSLFKRPGELFF
>TRBJ1-1|-|TRBV15|-
TGTGCCACCAGCAGAGATCAAGGGGACAATCTATTTTTCTTT
CATSRDQGDNLFFF
>TRBJ2-2|-|TRBV29-1|-
TGCAGCGTTGTCAACGTCCGGTCAAACACCGGGGAGCTGTTTTTT
CSVVNVRSNTGELFF
>TRBJ2-7|-|TRBV9|TRBD2
TGTGCCAGCTCTCGATTAGCGGGGGGCGGCTACGAGCAGTACTTC
CASSRLAGGGYEQYF
>TRBJ1-1|few|TRBV29-1|TRBD1
TGCAGCGCCGCCGGGACAGGGGGCGCGAACACTGAAGCTTTCTTT
CSAAGTGGANTEAFF
>TRBJ1-1|few|TRBV29-1|-
TGCAGCGTTGCCAGGTTTCAATCTGGGCCTGAAGCTTTCTTT
CSVARFQSGPEAFF
>TRBJ2-2|-|TRBV27|-
TGTGCCAGCACCAGAGGTCGGGGTAGGGACACCGGGGAGCTGTTTTTT
CASTRGRGRDTGELFF
>TRBJ1-2|-|TRBV4-3|-
TGCGCCAGCAGCCAAGAATGGGGCTATGGCTACACCTTC
CASSQEWGYGYTF
>TRBJ2-1|many|TRBV12-3/TRBV12-4|TRBD1
TGTGCCAGCGTCCGGGACAGAGACAATGAGCAGTTCTTC
CASVRDRDNEQFF
>TRBJ2-5|-|TRBV7-8|-
TGTGCCAGCACCCCAGTCCATGGGGAAGAGACCCAGTACTTC
CASTPVHGEETQYF
>TRBJ2-3|many|TRBV5-1|TRBD2
TGTGCCAGCAGCCTGACTAGCGGTAGCACAGATACGCAGTATTTT
CASSLTSGSTDTQYF